These 15 T cell receptor beta chains were all obtained from the same sample, sequenced in a study of cytomegalovirus exposure and HLA in healthy donors. This PCR relied on a set of 60 Vbeta primers and 13 Jbeta primers. Sequenced by immunoSEQ multiplex PCR; TCRdb stores in-frame clones only, minus some. This sample has approximately 210,000 clones, with 70% to 80% found just once. Sequencing was carried out using PBMCs. The receptors here all came from a woman in her forties or fifties in good health and CMV-seronegative.

This chain links TRBV5-1 with TRBJ2-1; D is perhaps TRBD2 (6 bases). Between the trimmed V and J ends, which lost 0 bases and 2 bases, there was a span of 9 bases. The CDR3 is 15 residues long. Looked up from germline, CDR1 is SGHRS and CDR2 is YFSETQ. The CDR3 DNA reads TGCGCCAGCAGCTTGGTACTAGCTCCCTACAATGAGCAGTTCTTC. Amino acids: CASSLVLAPYNEQFF.

In its sample, this clone was seen a few times. The V gene is TRBV6-1, the J gene TRBJ1-1; D is unresolved. The V gene's germline CDR1 is MNHNS and CDR2 SASEGT. V was clipped by 5 bases and J by 2 bases, with 9 bases between them. The CDR3 sequence is 13 residues long. In DNA form, the CDR3 reads TGTGCCAGCAGTCGAGTTTACAACACTGAAGCTTTCTTT. This codes for CASSRVYNTEAFF.

This clone was counted ten times or more. The rearrangement uses TRBV12-5 and TRBJ2-3; 9 bases are a match to TRBD1. V was pared by 3 bases and J by 2 bases, with 15 bases of the junction left unmatched. This CDR3 region has 19 residues. Germline lookup yields CDR1 LGHNT and CDR2 FRNRAP. Written as DNA, the CDR3 is TGTGCTAGTGGTTTTAGGTTGGGTATCGGGACAGGGAACACAGATACGCAGTATTTT. Protein: CASGFRLGIGTGNTDTQYF.

The rearrangement joins TRBV4-1 to TRBJ1-4, with no clear D. The CDR3 extends over 14 amino acids. The V end lost 8 bases, the J end lost 8 bases, and 18 bases lay between the germline ends. Germline lookup yields CDR1 MGHRA and CDR2 YSYEKL. Here the CDR3 DNA reads TGCGCCAGCCAGCTATGGGAGGGAGGGGAAAAACTGTTTTTT. Protein: CASQLWEGGEKLFF.

The chain is built from TRBV4-1 and TRBJ1-4, with D perhaps TRBD1 (5 bases). Trimming stripped 4 bases from V and 8 bases from J, with 17 bases between. Germline V gene data show CDR1 as MGHRA and CDR2 as YSYEKL. This CDR3 region has 15 residues. CDR3 nucleotide sequence: TGCGCCAGCAGCCCACTAACTGGGGGGAGAGAAAAACTGTTTTTT. Amino acid sequence: CASSPLTGGREKLFF.

This sequence joins TRBV11-2 and TRBJ2-3; D not certain. This CDR3 is built from 17 residues. V lost 1 base and J 2 bases, leaving 16 bases between the germline ends. CDR1 SGHAT and CDR2 FQNNGV come from the germline V gene. The CDR3 sequence: CASSLGSRRTVTDTQYF. The CDR3 DNA reads as TGTGCCAGCAGCTTAGGATCCAGGCGAACCGTCACAGATACGCAGTATTTT.

V gene TRBV11-2 combines with J gene TRBJ2-7; TRBD2 might be the D (5 bases). The CDR3 has 13 residues. Trimming took off 3 bases at V and 2 bases at J, with 8 bases between the two ends. Germline CDR1 SGHAT, CDR2 FQNNGV. In DNA form, the CDR3 reads TGTGCCAGCAGCTTCGGGGATACCTACGAGCAGTACTTC. Its protein is CASSFGDTYEQYF.

The V call is TRBV19, the J call TRBJ1-2, with 8 bases aligning to TRBD1. Germline CDR1 is LNHDA and CDR2 is SQIVND (reference sequence). The length of the CDR3 is 13 residues. J gave up 6 bases and V 6 bases, and 6 bases lay outside the gene matches. The CDR3 sequence is CASRRTGIDGYTF. CDR3 nucleotides: TGTGCCAGTAGACGGACAGGGATCGATGGCTACACCTTC.

V usage is TRBV7-3 and J usage is TRBJ2-1; 9 bases map to TRBD2. The V gene end was trimmed by 5 bases and the J gene end by 10 bases; junction bases not matched to a gene: 15. Germline values: CDR1 SGHTA, CDR2 FQGTGA. The CDR3 is 16 amino acids. CDR3 in DNA: TGTGCCAGCAGCCCGCGAATAGCGGGGGCCCCAGCAGAGCAGTTCTTC. Translating gives CASSPRIAGAPAEQFF.

The chain carries TRBV5-4 and TRBJ2-7; 9 bases are shared with TRBD1. Germline V gene data show CDR1 as SGHNT and CDR2 as YYREEE (reference sequence). Trimming took 4 bases from V and 4 from J; bases not matched to a gene: 12. This CDR3 region has 16 residues. The CDR3 region has the DNA TGTGCCAGCAGCCCGGGGTCAGGACAGGGGTCGTACGAGCAGTACTTC. Its protein is CASSPGSGQGSYEQYF. Using reference TRBV5-4 and TRBJ2-7 for the parts outside the CDR3, the full variable domain is ETGVTQSPTHLIKTRGQQVTLRCSSQSGHNTVSWYQQALGQGPQFIFQYYREEENGRGNFPPRFSGLQFPNYSSELNVNALELDDSALYLCASSPGSGQGSYEQYFGPGTRLTVT.

There are a few counts of this clone. The CDR3 DNA reads TGTGCCAGCAAGCAGGGGCGCTATAGCAATCAGCCCCAGCATTTT. As protein: CASKQGRYSNQPQHF. The rearrangement uses TRBV6-5 and TRBJ1-5; TRBD1 is a possible D gene (6 bases). The CDR3 runs to 15 residues. The V end lost 7 bases, the J end lost 0 bases, and 13 bases lay between the germline ends. The germline gives CDR1 MNHEY, CDR2 SVGAGI.

This rearrangement joins TRBV27 to TRBJ2-5, with 7 bases identical to TRBD1. The end of the DNA fits TRBJ2-7 better, so the J call may be wrong. Germline lookup yields CDR1 MNHEY and CDR2 SMNVEV (reference sequence). This CDR3 has 13 amino acids. This CDR3 is CASSWTGPYEQYF. The CDR3 coding sequence is TGTGCCAGCAGTTGGACAGGCCCCTACGAGCAGTACTTC.

V usage is TRBV7-9 and J usage is TRBJ2-3; maybe TRBD1 (7 bases). CDR1 is SEHNR and CDR2 is FQNEAQ in the germline V gene (reference sequence). The CDR3 is 16 amino acids. V lost 4 bases and J 4 bases, leaving 18 bases between the germline ends. The CDR3 DNA reads TGTGCCAGCAGCTCCTGGGGGGACAGTAACGCAGATACGCAGTATTTT. Its translation: CASSSWGDSNADTQYF.

The chain uses TRBV30 and TRBJ2-3; maybe TRBD1 (6 bases). CDR3 length equals 13 residues. CDR1 and CDR2 (germline): GTSNPN, SVGIG (reference sequence). Trimming removed 5 bases from V and 1 base from J, with 10 bases in between. CDR3 DNA: TGTGCCTGGCAAGGACAGCGCACAGATACGCAGTATTTT. It codes for CAWQGQRTDTQYF.

The chain links TRBV5-1 to TRBJ2-5, with 11 bases identical to TRBD1. Germline values: CDR1 SGHRS, CDR2 YFSETQ. There are 16 residues in the CDR3. V shed 0 bases, J shed 5 bases, and the junction held 6 bases outside the gene matches. The CDR3 DNA follows: TGCGCCAGCAGCTTGGCCGGGGGACAGGGGGGGGAGACCCAGTACTTC. Its protein is CASSLAGGQGGETQYF.